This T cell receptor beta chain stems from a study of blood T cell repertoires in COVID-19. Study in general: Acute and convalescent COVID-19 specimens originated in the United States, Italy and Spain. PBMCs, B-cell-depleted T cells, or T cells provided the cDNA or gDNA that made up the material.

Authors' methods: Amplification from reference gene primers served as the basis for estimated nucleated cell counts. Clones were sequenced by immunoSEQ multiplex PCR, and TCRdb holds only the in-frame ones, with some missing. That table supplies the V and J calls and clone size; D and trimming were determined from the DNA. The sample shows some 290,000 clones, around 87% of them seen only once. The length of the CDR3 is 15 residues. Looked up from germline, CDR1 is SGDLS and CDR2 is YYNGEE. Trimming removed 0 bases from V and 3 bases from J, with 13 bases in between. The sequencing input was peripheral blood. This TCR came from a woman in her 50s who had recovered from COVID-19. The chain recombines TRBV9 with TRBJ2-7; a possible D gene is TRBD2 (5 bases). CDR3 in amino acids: CASSVEVGVIYEQYF. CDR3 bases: TGTGCCAGCAGCGTAGAAGTCGGGGTTATCTACGAGCAGTACTTC.